A selection of T cell receptor beta chains follows, all from one sample in a study of blood T cell repertoires in COVID-19. Some clones are missing from TCRdb's copy, which holds only in-frame ones; the method was immunoSEQ multiplex PCR. The sample carries more than 95,000 clones, roughly 85% recorded once. Specimen: peripheral blood. These receptors were collected from a man over 45 with acute or convalescent COVID-19. The CDR3 runs from the conserved cysteine through the conserved F or W. The order of the fields is clone size, V gene, D gene, J gene, CDR3 DNA, CDR3 protein. D genes are given only for firm matches. The size field is filled for only some rows; it gives once, few, many or a size class.

clone_size: -
v_call: TRBV12-5
d_call: -
j_call: TRBJ1-2
cdr3_nt: TGTGCTAGTGGGCCCCTCTGGCAGGGAACGGGCTACACCTTC
cdr3_aa: CASGPLWQGTGYTF

clone_size: once
v_call: TRBV28
d_call: -
j_call: TRBJ1-6
cdr3_nt: TGTGCCAGCGGGAACAGGGTTAGTTATAATTCACCCCTCCACTTT
cdr3_aa: CASGNRVSYNSPLHF

clone_size: -
v_call: TRBV18
d_call: TRBD2
j_call: TRBJ2-1
cdr3_nt: TGTGCCAGCACGACTAGCCAACAGGTCGGAGAGCAGTTCTTC
cdr3_aa: CASTTSQQVGEQFF

clone_size: -
v_call: TRBV11-1
d_call: TRBD1
j_call: TRBJ2-5
cdr3_nt: TGTGCCAGCAGCCGCTACCAGACAGGGTCAATTGAGACCCAGTACTTC
cdr3_aa: CASSRYQTGSIETQYF

clone_size: -
v_call: TRBV6-5
d_call: -
j_call: TRBJ1-2
cdr3_nt: TGTGCCAGCAGCCGAACAGGGAAAGGCTACACCTTC
cdr3_aa: CASSRTGKGYTF

clone_size: -
v_call: TRBV6-5
d_call: -
j_call: TRBJ2-3
cdr3_nt: TGTGCCAGCAGGGGGACTGGCGCAGATACGCAGTATTTT
cdr3_aa: CASRGTGADTQYF

clone_size: -
v_call: TRBV6-5
d_call: -
j_call: TRBJ1-3
cdr3_nt: TGTGCCAGCAGGCTAGTGAGTTCTGGAAACACCATATATTTT
cdr3_aa: CASRLVSSGNTIYF

clone_size: -
v_call: TRBV6-1
d_call: TRBD2
j_call: TRBJ2-5
cdr3_nt: TGTGCCAGCAGTGAAGGCAACGGGGGGGAGACCCAGTACTTC
cdr3_aa: CASSEGNGGETQYF

clone_size: once
v_call: TRBV7-8
d_call: -
j_call: TRBJ1-5
cdr3_nt: TGTGCCAGCAGCCATACCTCCGGGACACAATATAGCAATCAGCCCCAGCATTTT
cdr3_aa: CASSHTSGTQYSNQPQHF

clone_size: -
v_call: TRBV5-1
d_call: TRBD1
j_call: TRBJ1-1
cdr3_nt: TGCGCCAGCAGCTTTCGACAGGGGAGAGTCGTGAACACTGAAGCTTTCTTT
cdr3_aa: CASSFRQGRVVNTEAFF

clone_size: -
v_call: TRBV7-9
d_call: -
j_call: TRBJ2-1
cdr3_nt: TGTGCCAGCAGCTCGACTAGGGCGGGCTTGGGAAATGAGCAGTTCTTC
cdr3_aa: CASSSTRAGLGNEQFF

clone_size: -
v_call: TRBV5-1
d_call: TRBD2
j_call: TRBJ2-1
cdr3_nt: TGCGCCAGCGGCGAAGCGGGGGTCTCCTACAATGAGCAGTTCTTC
cdr3_aa: CASGEAGVSYNEQFF

clone_size: -
v_call: TRBV27
d_call: TRBD1
j_call: TRBJ2-7
cdr3_nt: TGTGCCAGCCGGGGCAGGGGGCACGAGGGCGAGCAGTACTTC
cdr3_aa: CASRGRGHEGEQYF

clone_size: -
v_call: TRBV5-1
d_call: -
j_call: TRBJ2-7
cdr3_nt: TGCGCCAGCAGCTTGGTAGGAGGGTCCCCCTACGAGCAGTACTTC
cdr3_aa: CASSLVGGSPYEQYF

clone_size: once
v_call: TRBV5-1
d_call: -
j_call: TRBJ2-3
cdr3_nt: TGCGCCAGCAGCTCCGAAGGGGGCACAGATACGCAGTATTTT
cdr3_aa: CASSSEGGTDTQYF

clone_size: -
v_call: TRBV10-3
d_call: TRBD1
j_call: TRBJ1-6
cdr3_nt: TGTGCCATTACTAGGGACAGGGTGAATTCACCCCTCCACTTT
cdr3_aa: CAITRDRVNSPLHF

clone_size: -
v_call: TRBV5-6
d_call: -
j_call: TRBJ1-1
cdr3_nt: TGTGCCAGCAGCTCTACCCAGGGAAACACTGAAGCTTTCTTT
cdr3_aa: CASSSTQGNTEAFF

clone_size: -
v_call: TRBV5-5
d_call: TRBD1
j_call: TRBJ2-7
cdr3_nt: TGTGCCAGCAGCTTGGGGGCAGGGGGTATTTACGAGCAGTACTTC
cdr3_aa: CASSLGAGGIYEQYF

clone_size: few
v_call: TRBV4-2
d_call: -
j_call: TRBJ1-4
cdr3_nt: TGTGCCAGCAGCCAAGGTCCCGGGTTGATTGAAAAACTGTTTTTT
cdr3_aa: CASSQGPGLIEKLFF

clone_size: -
v_call: TRBV13
d_call: -
j_call: TRBJ1-1
cdr3_nt: TGTGCCAGCAGCTTAAGGGGGGGCTTGCGCACTGAAGCTTTCTTT
cdr3_aa: CASSLRGGLRTEAFF

clone_size: -
v_call: TRBV5-4
d_call: -
j_call: TRBJ2-5
cdr3_nt: TGTGCCAGCAGCTTGTTAGGGGCAGAACAAGAGACCCAGTACTTC
cdr3_aa: CASSLLGAEQETQYF

clone_size: -
v_call: TRBV19
d_call: TRBD1
j_call: TRBJ1-2
cdr3_nt: TGTGCCAGTAGAAGCCAGGGGGCAAACTATGGCTACACCTTC
cdr3_aa: CASRSQGANYGYTF

clone_size: -
v_call: TRBV10-2
d_call: TRBD2
j_call: TRBJ2-5
cdr3_nt: TGCGCCAGCGCGGATTGGACTAGCGGATATGAACAAGAGACCCAGTACTTC
cdr3_aa: CASADWTSGYEQETQYF

clone_size: -
v_call: TRBV5-1
d_call: TRBD2
j_call: TRBJ2-7
cdr3_nt: TGCGCCAGCAGCTTGGTACTCGCGGCGGGAGGTCGCGAGCAGTACTTC
cdr3_aa: CASSLVLAAGGREQYF

clone_size: once
v_call: TRBV28
d_call: TRBD1
j_call: TRBJ1-5
cdr3_nt: TGTGCCAGCAGTACAGGGGGCAATCAGCCCCAGCATTTT
cdr3_aa: CASSTGGNQPQHF

clone_size: -
v_call: TRBV5-1
d_call: -
j_call: TRBJ2-5
cdr3_nt: TGCGCCAGCAGCAGGGGGACACAACAAGAGACCCAGTACTTC
cdr3_aa: CASSRGTQQETQYF

clone_size: -
v_call: TRBV3-1/TRBV3-2
d_call: -
j_call: TRBJ2-7
cdr3_nt: TGTGCCAGCAGCCACCTTAGCGGTGAGCAGTACTTC
cdr3_aa: CASSHLSGEQYF

clone_size: -
v_call: TRBV6-1
d_call: -
j_call: TRBJ1-4
cdr3_nt: TGTGCCAGCAGTGAATTCCCCCGGTCGGGAAATGAAAAACTGTTTTTT
cdr3_aa: CASSEFPRSGNEKLFF

clone_size: -
v_call: TRBV27
d_call: -
j_call: TRBJ1-6
cdr3_nt: TGTGCCAGCAGCCTCGGCTCCTATAATTCACCCCTCCACTTT
cdr3_aa: CASSLGSYNSPLHF

clone_size: -
v_call: TRBV5-1
d_call: -
j_call: TRBJ1-2
cdr3_nt: TGCGCCAGCAGCTTGGGTGGGGCGGAGGGCTACACCTTC
cdr3_aa: CASSLGGAEGYTF

clone_size: -
v_call: TRBV10-2
d_call: -
j_call: TRBJ1-1
cdr3_nt: TGCGCCAGCAGTGAGTCGATGAGCTCGATGAACACTGAAGCTTTCTTT
cdr3_aa: CASSESMSSMNTEAFF

clone_size: once
v_call: TRBV29-1
d_call: -
j_call: TRBJ1-2
cdr3_nt: TGCAGCGTCAAAATGGAGCTCTACACCTTC
cdr3_aa: CSVKMELYTF

clone_size: -
v_call: TRBV3-1/TRBV3-2
d_call: -
j_call: TRBJ2-5
cdr3_nt: TGTGCCAGCAGCCAGGCCCAGGGGCGGGAGACCCAGTACTTC
cdr3_aa: CASSQAQGRETQYF

clone_size: -
v_call: TRBV19
d_call: -
j_call: TRBJ2-1
cdr3_nt: TGTGCCAGTTCCTCAGGGGTGCGGGATGAGCAGTTCTTC
cdr3_aa: CASSSGVRDEQFF

clone_size: -
v_call: TRBV6-6
d_call: -
j_call: TRBJ1-4
cdr3_nt: TGTGCCAGCAGTTACCTTGAAAAACTGTTTTTT
cdr3_aa: CASSYLEKLFF

clone_size: -
v_call: TRBV6-6
d_call: -
j_call: TRBJ2-3
cdr3_nt: TGTGCCAGCAGTTACTCGATTGCAGGCGCACAGGATTTT
cdr3_aa: CASSYSIAGAQDF

clone_size: -
v_call: TRBV7-9
d_call: TRBD2
j_call: TRBJ2-3
cdr3_nt: TGTGCCAGCAGCCCAACGCCGGGACTAGCGGGCCGCACAGATACGCAGTATTTT
cdr3_aa: CASSPTPGLAGRTDTQYF

clone_size: -
v_call: TRBV5-1
d_call: -
j_call: TRBJ2-3
cdr3_nt: TGCGCCAGCAGCCACGGACGGGAAGGGGATACGCAGTATTTT
cdr3_aa: CASSHGREGDTQYF

clone_size: -
v_call: TRBV4-1
d_call: TRBD1
j_call: TRBJ1-5
cdr3_nt: TGCGCCAGCAAACCGTCGACAGGGGGTGCCAATCAGCCCCAGCATTTT
cdr3_aa: CASKPSTGGANQPQHF

clone_size: -
v_call: TRBV12-5
d_call: TRBD1
j_call: TRBJ1-2
cdr3_nt: TGTGCTAGTGGTTTACGGACAGGGGACCCTTCTAACTATGGCTACACCTTC
cdr3_aa: CASGLRTGDPSNYGYTF

clone_size: -
v_call: TRBV10-3
d_call: -
j_call: TRBJ1-1
cdr3_nt: TGTGCCATCAGTGATCAAGGGGATACTGAAGCTTTCTTT
cdr3_aa: CAISDQGDTEAFF

clone_size: -
v_call: TRBV7-3
d_call: -
j_call: TRBJ2-6
cdr3_nt: TGTGCCAGCAGCTCCTTCTCTGGGGCCAACGTCCTGACTTTC
cdr3_aa: CASSSFSGANVLTF

clone_size: -
v_call: TRBV4-1
d_call: -
j_call: TRBJ2-3
cdr3_nt: TGCGCCAGCAGCCAAGGGACGGAGGGGGCCTTTACGCAGTATTTT
cdr3_aa: CASSQGTEGAFTQYF

clone_size: -
v_call: TRBV7-9
d_call: TRBD1
j_call: TRBJ1-1
cdr3_nt: TGTGCCAGCAGCTTCTACAGGGGTGAGAACACTGAAGCTTTCTTT
cdr3_aa: CASSFYRGENTEAFF

clone_size: -
v_call: TRBV12-3/TRBV12-4
d_call: -
j_call: TRBJ1-6
cdr3_nt: TGTGCCAGCACCCTGCCAGGGAATTCACCCCTCCACTTT
cdr3_aa: CASTLPGNSPLHF

clone_size: -
v_call: TRBV5-4
d_call: TRBD1
j_call: TRBJ1-1
cdr3_nt: TGTGCCAGCAGCCGGGGAGACGGAAGACAGGGGCGGACTGAAGCTTTCTTT
cdr3_aa: CASSRGDGRQGRTEAFF

clone_size: once
v_call: TRBV28
d_call: -
j_call: TRBJ1-5
cdr3_nt: TGTGCCAGCAGTTTTAAAGGGTCGGGGCAGCCCCAGCATTTT
cdr3_aa: CASSFKGSGQPQHF

clone_size: -
v_call: TRBV3-1/TRBV3-2
d_call: -
j_call: TRBJ2-1
cdr3_nt: TGTGCCAGCGGTGAGGAGGGGAGCTCCTACAATGAGCAGTTCTTC
cdr3_aa: CASGEEGSSYNEQFF

clone_size: -
v_call: TRBV7-6
d_call: -
j_call: TRBJ2-1
cdr3_nt: TGTGCCAGCAGCCAGGGAAATCAGTTCTTC
cdr3_aa: CASSQGNQFF

clone_size: -
v_call: TRBV5-1
d_call: TRBD2
j_call: TRBJ2-3
cdr3_nt: TGCGCCAGCAGCCAAACGGGACTAGCGGGAGATGCCGATACGCAGTATTTT
cdr3_aa: CASSQTGLAGDADTQYF

clone_size: -
v_call: TRBV6-2/TRBV6-3
d_call: -
j_call: TRBJ2-3
cdr3_nt: TGTGCCAGCAGTTACTCGAATGGCCGGACTAGCACAGATACGCAGTATTTT
cdr3_aa: CASSYSNGRTSTDTQYF

clone_size: once
v_call: TRBV5-1
d_call: TRBD1
j_call: TRBJ1-2
cdr3_nt: TGCGCCAGCAGCCCCGGACAGGCCTATGGCTACACCTTC
cdr3_aa: CASSPGQAYGYTF

clone_size: once
v_call: TRBV7-3
d_call: TRBD1
j_call: TRBJ1-4
cdr3_nt: TGTGCCAGCATCCTACACAGGGGGTTCAATGAAAAACTGTTTTTT
cdr3_aa: CASILHRGFNEKLFF

clone_size: -
v_call: TRBV12-5
d_call: -
j_call: TRBJ1-5
cdr3_nt: TGTGCTAGTCAGAAAAATCAGCCCCAGCATTTT
cdr3_aa: CASQKNQPQHF

clone_size: -
v_call: TRBV3-1/TRBV3-2
d_call: TRBD2
j_call: TRBJ2-2
cdr3_nt: TGTGCCAGCAGCCAAGCTGGGACTAGCGGGACCGGGGAGCTGTTTTTT
cdr3_aa: CASSQAGTSGTGELFF

clone_size: -
v_call: TRBV6-6
d_call: -
j_call: TRBJ2-7
cdr3_nt: TGTGCCAGCAGATTCCAGGGATACGAGCAGTACTTC
cdr3_aa: CASRFQGYEQYF